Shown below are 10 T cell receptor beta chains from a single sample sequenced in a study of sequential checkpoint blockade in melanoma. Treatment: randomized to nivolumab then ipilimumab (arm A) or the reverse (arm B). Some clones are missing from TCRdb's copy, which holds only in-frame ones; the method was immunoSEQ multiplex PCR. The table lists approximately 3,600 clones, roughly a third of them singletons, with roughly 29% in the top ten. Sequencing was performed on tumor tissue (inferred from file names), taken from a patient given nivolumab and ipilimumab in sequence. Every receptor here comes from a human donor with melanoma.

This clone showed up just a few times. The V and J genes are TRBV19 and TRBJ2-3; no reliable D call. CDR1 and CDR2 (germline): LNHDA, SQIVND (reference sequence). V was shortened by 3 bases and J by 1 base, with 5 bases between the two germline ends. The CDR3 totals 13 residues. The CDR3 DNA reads TGTGCCAGTAGTATGGGTCGCACAGATACGCAGTATTTT. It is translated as CASSMGRTDTQYF.

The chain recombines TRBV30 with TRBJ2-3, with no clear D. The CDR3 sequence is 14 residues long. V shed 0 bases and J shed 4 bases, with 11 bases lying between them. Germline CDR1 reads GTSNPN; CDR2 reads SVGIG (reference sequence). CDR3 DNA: TGTGCCTGGAGTGTGCACTCCAACTCAGATACGCAGTATTTT. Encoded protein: CAWSVHSNSDTQYF.

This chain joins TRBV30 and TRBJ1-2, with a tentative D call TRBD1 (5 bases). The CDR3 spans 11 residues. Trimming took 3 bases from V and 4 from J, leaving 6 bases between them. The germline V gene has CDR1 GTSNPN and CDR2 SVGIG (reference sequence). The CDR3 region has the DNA TGTGCCTGGAGGGGGCCCTATGGCTACACCTTC. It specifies CAWRGPYGYTF. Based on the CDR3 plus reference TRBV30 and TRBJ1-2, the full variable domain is SQTIHQWPATLVQPVGSPLSLECTVEGTSNPNLYWYRQAAGRGLQLLFYSVGIGQISSEVPQNLSASRPQDRQFILSSKKLLLSDSGFYLCAWRGPYGYTFGSGTRLTVV.

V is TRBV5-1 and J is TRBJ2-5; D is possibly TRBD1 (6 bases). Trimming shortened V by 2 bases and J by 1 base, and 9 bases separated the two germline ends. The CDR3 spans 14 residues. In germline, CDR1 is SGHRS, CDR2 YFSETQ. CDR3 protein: CASSLGDTQETQYF. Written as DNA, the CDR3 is TGCGCCAGCAGCTTAGGGGACACCCAAGAGACCCAGTACTTC.

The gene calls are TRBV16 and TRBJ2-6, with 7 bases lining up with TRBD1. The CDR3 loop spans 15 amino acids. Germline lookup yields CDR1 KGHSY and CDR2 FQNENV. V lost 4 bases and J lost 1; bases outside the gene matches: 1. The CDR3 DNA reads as TGTGCCAGCAGCCGGGACAGTTCTGGGGCCAACGTCCTGACTTTC. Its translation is CASSRDSSGANVLTF.

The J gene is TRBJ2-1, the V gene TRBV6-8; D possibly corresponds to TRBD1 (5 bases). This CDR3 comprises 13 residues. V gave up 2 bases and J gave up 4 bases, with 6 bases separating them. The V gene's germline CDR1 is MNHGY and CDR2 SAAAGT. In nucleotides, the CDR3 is TGTGCCAGCAGTTACAGGGGATACAATGAGCAGTTCTTC. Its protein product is CASSYRGYNEQFF.

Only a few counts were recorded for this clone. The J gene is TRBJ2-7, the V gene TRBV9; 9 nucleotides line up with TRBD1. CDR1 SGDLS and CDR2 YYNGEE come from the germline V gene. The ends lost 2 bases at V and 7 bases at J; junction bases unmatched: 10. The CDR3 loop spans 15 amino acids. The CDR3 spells CASSVTGGPFEEQYF. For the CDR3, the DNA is TGTGCCAGCAGCGTCACAGGGGGCCCCTTCGAGGAGCAGTACTTC. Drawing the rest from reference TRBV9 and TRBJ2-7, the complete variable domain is DSGVTQTPKHLITATGQRVTLRCSPRSGDLSVYWYQQSLDQGLQFLIQYYNGEERAKGNILERFSAQQFPDLHSELNLSSLELGDSALYFCASSVTGGPFEEQYFGPGTRLTVT.

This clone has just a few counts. Here the CDR3 reads CASSRPGRGGYTF. In nucleotides, the CDR3 is TGTGCCAGCAGCCGCCCGGGAAGGGGCGGCTACACCTTC. The chain uses TRBV28 and TRBJ1-2; tentatively, D is TRBD1 (5 bases). Trimming pared 6 bases from V and 8 bases from J, leaving 16 bases between. The CDR3 is made up of 13 amino acids. Per germline, CDR1 MDHEN and CDR2 SYDVKM.

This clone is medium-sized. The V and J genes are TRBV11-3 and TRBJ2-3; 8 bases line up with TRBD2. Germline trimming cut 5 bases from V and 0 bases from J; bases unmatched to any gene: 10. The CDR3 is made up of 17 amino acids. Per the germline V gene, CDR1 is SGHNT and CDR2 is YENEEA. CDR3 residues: CASSPQAGVPSTDTQYF. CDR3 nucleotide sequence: TGTGCCAGCAGCCCCCAAGCGGGAGTACCCAGCACAGATACGCAGTATTTT.

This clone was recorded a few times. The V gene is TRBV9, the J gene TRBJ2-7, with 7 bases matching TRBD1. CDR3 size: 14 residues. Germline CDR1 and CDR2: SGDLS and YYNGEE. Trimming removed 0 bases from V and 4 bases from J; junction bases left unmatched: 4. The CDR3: CASSVVRGSYEQYF. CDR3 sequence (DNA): TGTGCCAGCAGCGTAGTCAGGGGGAGTTACGAGCAGTACTTC.